The sequence of this T cell receptor beta chain was determined in a study of PD-L1 blockade in urothelial cancer. Overall study: Every 3 weeks, patients received intravenous atezolizumab 1,200 mg, beginning 2014.

V was trimmed by 3 bases and J by 5 bases, leaving 12 bases between them. This CDR3 has 15 residues. Germline CDR1 and CDR2: SGHDT and YYEEEE. Urothelial carcinoma in patients was locally advanced or metastatic. PCRs each included synthetic TCR analog templates spiked in. This table comes from immunoSEQ multiplex PCR, and its TCRdb copy is limited to in-frame clones, with some not included. This table holds roughly 84,000 clones, about 80% found once. This clonotype was sampled from a man between 65 and 85 years old with urothelial cancer. The chain joins TRBV5-6 to TRBJ2-6; D uncertain. The starting material was PBMCs, obtained around atezolizumab (anti-PD-L1) treatment. The CDR3 region is CASSSDMSWANVLTF. The CDR3 bases are TGTGCCAGCAGCTCAGACATGTCCTGGGCCAACGTCCTGACTTTC.